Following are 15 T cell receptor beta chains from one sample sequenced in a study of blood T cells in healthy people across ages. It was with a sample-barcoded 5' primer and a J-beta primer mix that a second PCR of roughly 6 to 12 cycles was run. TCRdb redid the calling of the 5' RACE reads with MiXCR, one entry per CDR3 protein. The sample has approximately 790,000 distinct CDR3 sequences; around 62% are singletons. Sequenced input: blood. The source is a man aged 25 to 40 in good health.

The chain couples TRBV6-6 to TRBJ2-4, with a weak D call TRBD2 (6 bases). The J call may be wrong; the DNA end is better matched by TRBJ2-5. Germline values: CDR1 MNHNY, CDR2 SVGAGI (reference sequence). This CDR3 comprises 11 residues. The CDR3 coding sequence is TGTGCCAGCTCGGGGGAAGGGACCCAGTACTTC. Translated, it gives CASSGEGTQYF.

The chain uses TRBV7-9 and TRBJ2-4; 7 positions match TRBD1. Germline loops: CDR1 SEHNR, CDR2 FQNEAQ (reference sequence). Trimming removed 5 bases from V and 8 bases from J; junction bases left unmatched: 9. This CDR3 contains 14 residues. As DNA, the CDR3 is TGTGCCAGCAGCACATGGGACAGCCGGGACATTCAGTACTTC. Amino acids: CASSTWDSRDIQYF.

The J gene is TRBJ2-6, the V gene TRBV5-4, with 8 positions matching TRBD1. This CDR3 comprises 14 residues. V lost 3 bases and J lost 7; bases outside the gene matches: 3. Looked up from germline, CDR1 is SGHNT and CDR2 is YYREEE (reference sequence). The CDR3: CASSSQGGANVLTF. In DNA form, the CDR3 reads TGTGCCAGCAGCTCACAGGGGGGAGCCAACGTCCTGACTTTC.

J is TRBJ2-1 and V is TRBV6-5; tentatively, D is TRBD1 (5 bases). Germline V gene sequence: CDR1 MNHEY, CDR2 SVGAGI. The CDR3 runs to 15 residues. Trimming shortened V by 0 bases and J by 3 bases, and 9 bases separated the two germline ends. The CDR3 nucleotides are TGTGCCAGCAGTTACTCAAGGGGCAACTACAATGAGCAGTTCTTC. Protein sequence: CASSYSRGNYNEQFF.

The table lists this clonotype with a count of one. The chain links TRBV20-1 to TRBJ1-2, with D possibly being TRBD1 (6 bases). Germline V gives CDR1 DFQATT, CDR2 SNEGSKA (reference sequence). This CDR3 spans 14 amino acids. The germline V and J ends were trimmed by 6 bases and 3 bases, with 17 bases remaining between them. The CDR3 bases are TGCAGTGCAACTACAGGGACTCAGGACTATGGCTACACCTTC. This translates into CSATTGTQDYGYTF.

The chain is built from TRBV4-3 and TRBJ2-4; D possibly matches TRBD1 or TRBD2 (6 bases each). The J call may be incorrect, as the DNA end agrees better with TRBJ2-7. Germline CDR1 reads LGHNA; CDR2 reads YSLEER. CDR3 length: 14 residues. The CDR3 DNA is TGCGCCAGCAGCCGAGAAAGGGGGGTCTACGAGCAGTACTTC. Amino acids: CASSRERGVYEQYF.

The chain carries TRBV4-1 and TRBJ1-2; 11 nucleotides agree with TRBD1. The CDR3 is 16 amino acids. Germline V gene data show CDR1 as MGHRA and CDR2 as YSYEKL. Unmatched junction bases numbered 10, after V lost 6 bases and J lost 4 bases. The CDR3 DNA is TGCGCCAGCAGACAAAGGACAGGGGGCTCGAGCTATGGCTACACCTTC. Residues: CASRQRTGGSSYGYTF.

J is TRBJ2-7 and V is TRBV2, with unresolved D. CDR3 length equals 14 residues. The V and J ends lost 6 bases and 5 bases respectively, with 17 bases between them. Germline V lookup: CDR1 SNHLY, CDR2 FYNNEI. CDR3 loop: CASRPIVSWHEQYF. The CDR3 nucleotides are TGTGCCAGCAGGCCCATAGTTAGCTGGCACGAGCAGTACTTC.

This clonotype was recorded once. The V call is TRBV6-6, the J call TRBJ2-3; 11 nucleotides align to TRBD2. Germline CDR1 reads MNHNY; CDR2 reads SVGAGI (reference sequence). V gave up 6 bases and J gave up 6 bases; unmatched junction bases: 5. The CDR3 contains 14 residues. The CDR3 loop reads CASRTSGDGDTQYF. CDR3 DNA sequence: TGTGCCAGCAGGACTAGCGGGGACGGGGATACGCAGTATTTT.

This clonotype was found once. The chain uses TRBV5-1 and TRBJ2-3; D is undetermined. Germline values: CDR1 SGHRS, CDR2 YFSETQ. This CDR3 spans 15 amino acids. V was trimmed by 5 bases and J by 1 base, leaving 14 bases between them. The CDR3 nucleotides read TGCGCCAGCAGAGATACGGTCCGGGGCACAGATACGCAGTATTTT. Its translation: CASRDTVRGTDTQYF.

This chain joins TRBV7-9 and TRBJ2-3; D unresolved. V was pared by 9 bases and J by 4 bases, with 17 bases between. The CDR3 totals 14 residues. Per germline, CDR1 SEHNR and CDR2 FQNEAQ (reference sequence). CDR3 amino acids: CASRIHEAPDTQYF. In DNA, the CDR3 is TGTGCCAGTAGGATTCATGAAGCTCCAGATACGCAGTATTTT.

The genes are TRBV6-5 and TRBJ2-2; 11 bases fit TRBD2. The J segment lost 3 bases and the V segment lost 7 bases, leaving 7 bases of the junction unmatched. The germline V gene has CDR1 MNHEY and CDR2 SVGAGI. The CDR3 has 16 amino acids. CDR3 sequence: CASTVAGGRYTGELFF. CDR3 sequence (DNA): TGTGCCAGCACCGTAGCGGGGGGGAGATACACCGGGGAGCTGTTTTTT.

The CDR3 DNA sequence: TGTGCCAGCACCCTCTCGGGGTCCTCCTACAATGAGCAGTTCTTC. Translated: CASTLSGSSYNEQFF. The rearrangement joins TRBV27 to TRBJ2-1, with D tentatively TRBD2 (5 bases). The germline V and J ends were trimmed by 7 bases and 0 bases, with 13 bases remaining between them. The CDR3 contains 15 residues. CDR1 MNHEY and CDR2 SMNVEV come from the germline V gene (reference sequence).

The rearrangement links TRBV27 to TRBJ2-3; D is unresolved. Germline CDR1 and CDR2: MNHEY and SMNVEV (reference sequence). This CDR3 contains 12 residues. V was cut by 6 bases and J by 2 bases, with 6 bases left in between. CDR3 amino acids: CASRSITDTQYF. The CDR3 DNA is TGTGCCAGCAGGAGTATCACAGATACGCAGTATTTT.

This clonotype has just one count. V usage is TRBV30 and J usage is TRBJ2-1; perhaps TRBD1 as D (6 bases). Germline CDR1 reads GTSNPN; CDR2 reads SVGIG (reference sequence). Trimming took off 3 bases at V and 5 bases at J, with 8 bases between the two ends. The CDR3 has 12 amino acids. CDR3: CAWRGANNEQFF. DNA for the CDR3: TGTGCCTGGAGGGGGGCCAACAATGAGCAGTTCTTC.